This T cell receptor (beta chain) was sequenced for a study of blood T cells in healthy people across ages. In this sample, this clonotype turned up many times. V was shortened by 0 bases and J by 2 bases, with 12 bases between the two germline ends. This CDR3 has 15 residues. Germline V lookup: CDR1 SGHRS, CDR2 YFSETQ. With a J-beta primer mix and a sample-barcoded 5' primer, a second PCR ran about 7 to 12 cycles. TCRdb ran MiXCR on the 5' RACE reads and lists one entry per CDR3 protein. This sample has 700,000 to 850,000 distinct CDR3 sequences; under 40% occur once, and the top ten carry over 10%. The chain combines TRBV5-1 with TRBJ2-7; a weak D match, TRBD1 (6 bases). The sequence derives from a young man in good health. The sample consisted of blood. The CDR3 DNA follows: TGCGCCAGCAGCTTGGGTATGACAGGACCCTACGAGCAGTACTTC. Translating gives CASSLGMTGPYEQYF.